The 31 T cell receptor beta chains below all came from one sample that was sequenced in a study of OX40 agonist ivuxolimab in advanced cancers. TCRdb's table, derived via immunoSEQ multiplex PCR, lists solely in-frame clones and lacks some. This table holds some 83,000 clones, over 90% found once. This specimen was CD4+ or CD8+ T cells sorted from blood, taken in a trial of the OX40 agonist ivuxolimab. The receptors derive from an adult with an advanced solid tumor such as melanoma, head and neck, liver or kidney cancer.

V usage is TRBV19 and J usage is TRBJ1-5; 8 bases fit TRBD1. Germline V CDR1 and CDR2: LNHDA, SQIVND (reference sequence). Trimming at V came to 3 bases and at J to 4 bases, leaving 2 bases not matched to a gene. There are 14 residues in the CDR3. The CDR3 spells CASSIRQGNQPQHF. DNA for the CDR3: TGTGCCAGTAGTATCCGACAGGGGAATCAGCCCCAGCATTTT.

The chain's CDR3 is CASSIESGQPQHF. The CDR3 coding sequence is TGTGCCAGTAGTATAGAAAGTGGTCAGCCCCAGCATTTT. The chain couples TRBV19 to TRBJ1-5, with D unclear. With 0 bases removed from V and 6 bases from J, the gap between germline ends came to 6 bases. The CDR3 has 13 amino acids. Per germline, CDR1 LNHDA and CDR2 SQIVND (reference sequence).

The genes are TRBV19 and TRBJ2-3; D uncertain. In germline, CDR1 is LNHDA, CDR2 SQIVND (reference sequence). V lost 4 bases and J 1 base, leaving 12 bases between the germline ends. This CDR3 is built from 15 residues. DNA for the CDR3: TGTGCCAGTAGTACGACGGCCCCACGCACAGATACGCAGTATTTT. Its translation: CASSTTAPRTDTQYF.

The chain carries TRBV7-7 and TRBJ2-7; D possibly matches TRBD1 or TRBD2 (5 bases each). CDR3 size: 13 residues. CDR1 and CDR2 from the germline V gene are SSHAT and FNYEAQ (reference sequence). V lost 6 bases, J lost 4 bases, and 13 bases lay in between. The CDR3 is CASSPRAGYEQYF. The CDR3 DNA reads as TGTGCCAGCAGTCCGAGGGCAGGGTACGAGCAGTACTTC.

The V gene is TRBV29-1, the J gene TRBJ2-5; D is perhaps TRBD2 (6 bases). Germline CDR1 and CDR2: SQVTM and ANQGSEA. This CDR3 comprises 14 residues. Deletions cut 0 bases from V and 4 bases from J, with 12 bases between. CDR3 region: CSVEDLGGGETQYF. CDR3 coding DNA: TGCAGCGTTGAAGATCTGGGGGGAGGAGAGACCCAGTACTTC. The variable domain in full, completed from reference TRBV29-1 and TRBJ2-5, reads SAVISQKPSRDICQRGTSLTIQCQVDSQVTMMFWYRQQPGQSLTLIATANQGSEATYESGFVIDKFPISRPNLTFSTLTVSNMSPEDSSIYLCSVEDLGGGETQYFGPGTRLLVL.

The chain is built from TRBV5-6 and TRBJ2-7; D unresolved. Trimming took 3 bases from V and 2 from J, leaving 6 bases between them. Looked up from germline, CDR1 is SGHDT and CDR2 is YYEEEE. The CDR3 loop spans 12 amino acids. The CDR3 is CASSWGTYEQYF. The DNA for the CDR3 is TGTGCCAGCAGCTGGGGAACCTACGAGCAGTACTTC.

The V gene is TRBV4-1, the J gene TRBJ1-1; D gene uncertain. This CDR3 region has 13 residues. The germline V gene has CDR1 MGHRA and CDR2 YSYEKL. V shed 1 base and J shed 6 bases, with 9 bases lying between them. This chain's CDR3 is CASSQVFRAEAFF. CDR3 nucleotides: TGCGCCAGCAGCCAAGTGTTTAGGGCTGAAGCTTTCTTT.

This sequence joins TRBV19 and TRBJ1-1; D is perhaps TRBD1 (6 bases). The germline V and J ends were trimmed by 5 bases and 1 base, with 8 bases remaining between them. The CDR3 runs to 13 residues. Germline V gene data show CDR1 as LNHDA and CDR2 as SQIVND (reference sequence). CDR3 in DNA: TGTGCCAGTAGTTCGACAGGGAACACTGAAGCTTTCTTT. This codes for CASSSTGNTEAFF. The full variable domain, with the rest looked up from reference TRBV19 and TRBJ1-1, is DGGITQSPKYLFRKEGQNVTLSCEQNLNHDAMYWYRQDPGQGLRLIYYSQIVNDFQKGDIAEGYSVSREKKESFPLTVTSAQKNPTAFYLCASSSTGNTEAFFGQGTRLTVV.

Only one count was recorded for this clone. The genes are TRBV6-4 and TRBJ2-7; 9 positions match TRBD2. The CDR3 length is 14 residues. Germline CDR1 MRHNA, CDR2 SNTAGT. Losses at the gene ends were 6 bases for V and 3 bases for J; bases not matched to a gene: 6. For the CDR3, the DNA is TGTGCCAGCAGCGGTACTAGCGGGCGCTACGAGCAGTACTTC. This sequence encodes CASSGTSGRYEQYF.

This chain connects TRBV11-2 to TRBJ2-7; 11 bases are a match to TRBD2. J lost 3 bases, V lost 1 base, and 2 bases had no gene match. This CDR3 is built from 15 residues. Per the germline V gene, CDR1 is SGHAT and CDR2 is FQNNGV. CDR3 nucleotides: TGTGCCAGCAGCTTAGGAGGGACTAGCGGCTACGAGCAGTACTTC. Translated, it gives CASSLGGTSGYEQYF.

CDR3 nucleotides: TGTGCCAGCAGTCCGTCGGAGGGGTCTGAGTTCTTC. Translating gives CASSPSEGSEFF. J is TRBJ2-1 and V is TRBV6-5, with D possibly matching TRBD2 (6 bases). CDR3 length: 12 residues. V was shortened by 5 bases and J by 14 bases, with 16 bases between the two germline ends. Germline CDR1 MNHEY, CDR2 SVGAGI.

This clone occurred once. The chain employs TRBV4-1 and TRBJ2-1, with 7 bases identical to TRBD2. Germline V gene sequence: CDR1 MGHRA, CDR2 YSYEKL. V lost 1 base to trimming and J lost 7 bases; unmatched junction nucleotides: 1. This CDR3 comprises 13 residues. As DNA, the CDR3 is TGCGCCAGCAGCCAAGCCGGGGGGAATGAGCAGTTCTTC. Amino acids: CASSQAGGNEQFF.

V gene TRBV7-2 combines with J gene TRBJ1-4; no definite D call. Germline CDR1 and CDR2: SGHTA and FQGNSA. The CDR3 is 13 residues long. Trimming took 5 bases from V and 8 from J, leaving 12 bases between them. CDR3 nucleotide sequence: TGTGCCAGCAGCCCGGCCAGGTTGGAAAAACTGTTTTTT. Its translation: CASSPARLEKLFF.

The rearrangement links TRBV25-1 to TRBJ2-4; TRBD1 might be the D (5 bases). The CDR3 length is 14 residues. V was pared by 3 bases and J by 5 bases, with 11 bases between. CDR1 and CDR2 (germline): MGHDK, SYGVNS. The CDR3 nucleotides are TGTGCCAGCAGTGAGGGGCTGTACGAAAACATTCAGTACTTC. This sequence encodes CASSEGLYENIQYF.

This clone was counted once. The chain employs TRBV27 and TRBJ2-5; the match to TRBD1 covers 8 bases. V was pared by 5 bases and J by 5 bases, with 4 bases of the junction left unmatched. CDR3 length equals 13 residues. Germline assignment: CDR1 MNHEY and CDR2 SMNVEV (reference sequence). The CDR3, as DNA: TGTGCCAGCAGTATAGGACAGGGTGAGACCCAGTACTTC. Translated: CASSIGQGETQYF.

This clone has a handful of counts. The chain combines TRBV30 with TRBJ1-2; D remains ambiguous. CDR1 is GTSNPN, CDR2 SVGIG, per germline (reference sequence). CDR3 size: 12 residues. V was shortened by 1 base and J by 7 bases, with 10 bases between the two germline ends. CDR3 sequence (DNA): TGTGCCTGGAGTGAGGAGGGTAGTGGCTACACCTTC. Residues: CAWSEEGSGYTF.

V is TRBV7-8 and J is TRBJ1-3; 9 nucleotides match TRBD1. Germline assignment: CDR1 SGHVS and CDR2 FQNEAQ. Trimming at V came to 5 bases and at J to 0 bases, leaving 2 bases not matched to a gene. This CDR3 contains 15 residues. The CDR3 nucleotides are TGTGCCAGCAGCAGGGGACAGGGCTCTGGAAACACCATATATTTT. Its protein is CASSRGQGSGNTIYF.

V and J are TRBV7-9 and TRBJ2-1; D is unresolved. Per germline, CDR1 SEHNR and CDR2 FQNEAQ (reference sequence). This CDR3 has 11 residues. Trimming left V 2 bases short and J 8 bases short, with 4 bases between. The CDR3, as DNA: TGTGCCAGCAGCTTAATTTATGAGCAGTTCTTC. The encoded protein is CASSLIYEQFF. The full variable domain, completed using reference TRBV7-9 and TRBJ2-1, is DTGVSQNPRHKITKRGQNVTFRCDPISEHNRLYWYRQTLGQGPEFLTYFQNEAQLEKSRLLSDRFSAERPKGSFSTLEIQRTEQGDSAMYLCASSLIYEQFFGPGTRLTVL.

This rearrangement joins TRBV20-1 to TRBJ2-1; no definite D call. Germline V CDR1 and CDR2: DFQATT, SNEGSKA (reference sequence). The CDR3 loop spans 10 amino acids. Deletions cut 6 bases from V and 9 bases from J, with 9 bases between. The CDR3 DNA sequence: TGCAGTGCGTCTACTCGTGAGCAGTTCTTC. Amino acids: CSASTREQFF.

The rearrangement joins TRBV5-1 to TRBJ1-1; 9 nucleotides align to TRBD1. CDR1 and CDR2 (germline): SGHRS, YFSETQ. The CDR3 is 17 residues long. J gave up 7 bases and V 2 bases, and 15 bases lay outside the gene matches. The CDR3 is CASSFLGQGRTVNEAFF. DNA of the CDR3: TGCGCCAGCAGCTTCCTAGGACAGGGGAGAACGGTTAATGAAGCTTTCTTT.

The rearrangement joins TRBV29-1 to TRBJ2-1; 8 bases are a match to TRBD2. The CDR3 runs 13 residues. Looked up from germline, CDR1 is SQVTM and CDR2 is ANQGSEA. V shed 5 bases, J shed 8 bases, and the junction held 8 bases outside the gene matches. CDR3 bases: TGCAGCGTTTTACGGGGGGGCAAGGATGAGCAGTTCTTC. As protein: CSVLRGGKDEQFF.

This chain joins TRBV27 and TRBJ1-2, with TRBD1 identical over 7 bases. There are 15 residues in the CDR3. Germline trimming cut 5 bases from V and 0 bases from J; bases unmatched to any gene: 6. Per germline, CDR1 MNHEY and CDR2 SMNVEV (reference sequence). For the CDR3, the DNA is TGTGCCAGCAGTCCGGGAACAGGGGCTAACTATGGCTACACCTTC. Translating gives CASSPGTGANYGYTF.

The genes are TRBV5-1 and TRBJ2-3; D remains unclear. The V gene lost 0 bases and the J gene lost 2 bases, with 19 bases spanning the gap. The CDR3 spans 18 residues. The germline V gene encodes CDR1 SGHRS and CDR2 YFSETQ. CDR3 coding DNA: TGCGCCAGCAGCTTGGCCTCACGCGCGAGGTCCCTCACAGATACGCAGTATTTT. It yields the protein CASSLASRARSLTDTQYF.

The chain joins TRBV2 to TRBJ1-3; no firm D call. The V gene's germline CDR1 is SNHLY and CDR2 FYNNEI. V dropped 6 bases and J dropped 4 bases, with 13 bases sitting between them. This CDR3 comprises 14 residues. The CDR3 sequence: CASRVFGSGNTIYF. Here the CDR3 DNA reads TGTGCCAGCAGGGTTTTCGGATCGGGAAACACCATATATTTT.

J is TRBJ2-7 and V is TRBV27, with 8 bases matching TRBD2. The V gene's germline CDR1 is MNHEY and CDR2 SMNVEV (reference sequence). CDR3 length equals 14 residues. V lost 11 bases, J lost 1 base, and 10 bases stayed unmatched. The chain's CDR3 is CASTEGGRSYEQYF. The CDR3 coding sequence is TGTGCCTCAACGGAAGGCGGGAGGTCCTACGAGCAGTACTTC.

In this sample, this clone turned up a few times. The chain is built from TRBV2 and TRBJ2-1; tentatively, D is TRBD2 (6 bases). The V gene's germline CDR1 is SNHLY and CDR2 FYNNEI. The V end lost 7 bases, the J end lost 7 bases, and 11 bases lay between the germline ends. This CDR3 region has 12 residues. Here the CDR3 reads CASNTLANEQFF. Here the CDR3 DNA reads TGTGCCAGCAACACCCTAGCGAATGAGCAGTTCTTC.

This chain links TRBV19 with TRBJ2-7, with TRBD1 matching 8 bases. The junction had 9 bases not matched to a gene; V was cut back by 6 bases and J by 2 bases. The CDR3 has 15 amino acids. Per the germline V gene, CDR1 is LNHDA and CDR2 is SQIVND (reference sequence). The CDR3 DNA is TGTGCCAGTAGCCTCGGACAGGGACGGACCTACGAGCAGTACTTC. As protein: CASSLGQGRTYEQYF.

This chain joins TRBV9 and TRBJ2-2; 10 nucleotides align to TRBD2. The CDR3 has 16 residues. From germline, CDR1 is SGDLS and CDR2 YYNGEE. Unmatched junction bases numbered 2, after V lost 0 bases and J lost 3 bases. The CDR3 here is CASSVGLAGDTGELFF. As DNA, the CDR3 is TGTGCCAGCAGCGTAGGCCTAGCGGGAGACACCGGGGAGCTGTTTTTT.

CDR3 in amino acids: CASSPLRDRQETQYF. The CDR3 nucleotides read TGTGCCAGTAGCCCCCTCCGGGACAGACAAGAGACCCAGTACTTC. The rearrangement uses TRBV19 and TRBJ2-5; TRBD1 aligns across 7 bases. CDR3 length: 15 residues. Losses at the gene ends were 6 bases for V and 2 bases for J; bases not matched to a gene: 9. Germline CDR1 and CDR2: LNHDA and SQIVND (reference sequence).

The rearrangement joins TRBV11-2 to TRBJ2-1; possible D gene TRBD2, 6 bases. The germline V and J ends were trimmed by 5 bases and 4 bases, with 27 bases remaining between them. The CDR3 extends over 19 amino acids. Germline V gene lookup returns CDR1 SGHAT and CDR2 FQNNGV. The CDR3, as DNA: TGTGCCAGCAGCCTCCGGGACTTCCGGGCTACACGTTTGTACAATGAGCAGTTCTTC. Translating it yields CASSLRDFRATRLYNEQFF.

The V and J genes are TRBV27 and TRBJ2-7; no clear D gene. This CDR3 is built from 13 residues. In germline, CDR1 is MNHEY, CDR2 SMNVEV (reference sequence). V was pared by 3 bases and J by 3 bases, with 9 bases between. The CDR3 spells CASSLGSDYEQYF. The CDR3 nucleotides read TGTGCCAGCAGTTTGGGCAGTGACTACGAGCAGTACTTC.